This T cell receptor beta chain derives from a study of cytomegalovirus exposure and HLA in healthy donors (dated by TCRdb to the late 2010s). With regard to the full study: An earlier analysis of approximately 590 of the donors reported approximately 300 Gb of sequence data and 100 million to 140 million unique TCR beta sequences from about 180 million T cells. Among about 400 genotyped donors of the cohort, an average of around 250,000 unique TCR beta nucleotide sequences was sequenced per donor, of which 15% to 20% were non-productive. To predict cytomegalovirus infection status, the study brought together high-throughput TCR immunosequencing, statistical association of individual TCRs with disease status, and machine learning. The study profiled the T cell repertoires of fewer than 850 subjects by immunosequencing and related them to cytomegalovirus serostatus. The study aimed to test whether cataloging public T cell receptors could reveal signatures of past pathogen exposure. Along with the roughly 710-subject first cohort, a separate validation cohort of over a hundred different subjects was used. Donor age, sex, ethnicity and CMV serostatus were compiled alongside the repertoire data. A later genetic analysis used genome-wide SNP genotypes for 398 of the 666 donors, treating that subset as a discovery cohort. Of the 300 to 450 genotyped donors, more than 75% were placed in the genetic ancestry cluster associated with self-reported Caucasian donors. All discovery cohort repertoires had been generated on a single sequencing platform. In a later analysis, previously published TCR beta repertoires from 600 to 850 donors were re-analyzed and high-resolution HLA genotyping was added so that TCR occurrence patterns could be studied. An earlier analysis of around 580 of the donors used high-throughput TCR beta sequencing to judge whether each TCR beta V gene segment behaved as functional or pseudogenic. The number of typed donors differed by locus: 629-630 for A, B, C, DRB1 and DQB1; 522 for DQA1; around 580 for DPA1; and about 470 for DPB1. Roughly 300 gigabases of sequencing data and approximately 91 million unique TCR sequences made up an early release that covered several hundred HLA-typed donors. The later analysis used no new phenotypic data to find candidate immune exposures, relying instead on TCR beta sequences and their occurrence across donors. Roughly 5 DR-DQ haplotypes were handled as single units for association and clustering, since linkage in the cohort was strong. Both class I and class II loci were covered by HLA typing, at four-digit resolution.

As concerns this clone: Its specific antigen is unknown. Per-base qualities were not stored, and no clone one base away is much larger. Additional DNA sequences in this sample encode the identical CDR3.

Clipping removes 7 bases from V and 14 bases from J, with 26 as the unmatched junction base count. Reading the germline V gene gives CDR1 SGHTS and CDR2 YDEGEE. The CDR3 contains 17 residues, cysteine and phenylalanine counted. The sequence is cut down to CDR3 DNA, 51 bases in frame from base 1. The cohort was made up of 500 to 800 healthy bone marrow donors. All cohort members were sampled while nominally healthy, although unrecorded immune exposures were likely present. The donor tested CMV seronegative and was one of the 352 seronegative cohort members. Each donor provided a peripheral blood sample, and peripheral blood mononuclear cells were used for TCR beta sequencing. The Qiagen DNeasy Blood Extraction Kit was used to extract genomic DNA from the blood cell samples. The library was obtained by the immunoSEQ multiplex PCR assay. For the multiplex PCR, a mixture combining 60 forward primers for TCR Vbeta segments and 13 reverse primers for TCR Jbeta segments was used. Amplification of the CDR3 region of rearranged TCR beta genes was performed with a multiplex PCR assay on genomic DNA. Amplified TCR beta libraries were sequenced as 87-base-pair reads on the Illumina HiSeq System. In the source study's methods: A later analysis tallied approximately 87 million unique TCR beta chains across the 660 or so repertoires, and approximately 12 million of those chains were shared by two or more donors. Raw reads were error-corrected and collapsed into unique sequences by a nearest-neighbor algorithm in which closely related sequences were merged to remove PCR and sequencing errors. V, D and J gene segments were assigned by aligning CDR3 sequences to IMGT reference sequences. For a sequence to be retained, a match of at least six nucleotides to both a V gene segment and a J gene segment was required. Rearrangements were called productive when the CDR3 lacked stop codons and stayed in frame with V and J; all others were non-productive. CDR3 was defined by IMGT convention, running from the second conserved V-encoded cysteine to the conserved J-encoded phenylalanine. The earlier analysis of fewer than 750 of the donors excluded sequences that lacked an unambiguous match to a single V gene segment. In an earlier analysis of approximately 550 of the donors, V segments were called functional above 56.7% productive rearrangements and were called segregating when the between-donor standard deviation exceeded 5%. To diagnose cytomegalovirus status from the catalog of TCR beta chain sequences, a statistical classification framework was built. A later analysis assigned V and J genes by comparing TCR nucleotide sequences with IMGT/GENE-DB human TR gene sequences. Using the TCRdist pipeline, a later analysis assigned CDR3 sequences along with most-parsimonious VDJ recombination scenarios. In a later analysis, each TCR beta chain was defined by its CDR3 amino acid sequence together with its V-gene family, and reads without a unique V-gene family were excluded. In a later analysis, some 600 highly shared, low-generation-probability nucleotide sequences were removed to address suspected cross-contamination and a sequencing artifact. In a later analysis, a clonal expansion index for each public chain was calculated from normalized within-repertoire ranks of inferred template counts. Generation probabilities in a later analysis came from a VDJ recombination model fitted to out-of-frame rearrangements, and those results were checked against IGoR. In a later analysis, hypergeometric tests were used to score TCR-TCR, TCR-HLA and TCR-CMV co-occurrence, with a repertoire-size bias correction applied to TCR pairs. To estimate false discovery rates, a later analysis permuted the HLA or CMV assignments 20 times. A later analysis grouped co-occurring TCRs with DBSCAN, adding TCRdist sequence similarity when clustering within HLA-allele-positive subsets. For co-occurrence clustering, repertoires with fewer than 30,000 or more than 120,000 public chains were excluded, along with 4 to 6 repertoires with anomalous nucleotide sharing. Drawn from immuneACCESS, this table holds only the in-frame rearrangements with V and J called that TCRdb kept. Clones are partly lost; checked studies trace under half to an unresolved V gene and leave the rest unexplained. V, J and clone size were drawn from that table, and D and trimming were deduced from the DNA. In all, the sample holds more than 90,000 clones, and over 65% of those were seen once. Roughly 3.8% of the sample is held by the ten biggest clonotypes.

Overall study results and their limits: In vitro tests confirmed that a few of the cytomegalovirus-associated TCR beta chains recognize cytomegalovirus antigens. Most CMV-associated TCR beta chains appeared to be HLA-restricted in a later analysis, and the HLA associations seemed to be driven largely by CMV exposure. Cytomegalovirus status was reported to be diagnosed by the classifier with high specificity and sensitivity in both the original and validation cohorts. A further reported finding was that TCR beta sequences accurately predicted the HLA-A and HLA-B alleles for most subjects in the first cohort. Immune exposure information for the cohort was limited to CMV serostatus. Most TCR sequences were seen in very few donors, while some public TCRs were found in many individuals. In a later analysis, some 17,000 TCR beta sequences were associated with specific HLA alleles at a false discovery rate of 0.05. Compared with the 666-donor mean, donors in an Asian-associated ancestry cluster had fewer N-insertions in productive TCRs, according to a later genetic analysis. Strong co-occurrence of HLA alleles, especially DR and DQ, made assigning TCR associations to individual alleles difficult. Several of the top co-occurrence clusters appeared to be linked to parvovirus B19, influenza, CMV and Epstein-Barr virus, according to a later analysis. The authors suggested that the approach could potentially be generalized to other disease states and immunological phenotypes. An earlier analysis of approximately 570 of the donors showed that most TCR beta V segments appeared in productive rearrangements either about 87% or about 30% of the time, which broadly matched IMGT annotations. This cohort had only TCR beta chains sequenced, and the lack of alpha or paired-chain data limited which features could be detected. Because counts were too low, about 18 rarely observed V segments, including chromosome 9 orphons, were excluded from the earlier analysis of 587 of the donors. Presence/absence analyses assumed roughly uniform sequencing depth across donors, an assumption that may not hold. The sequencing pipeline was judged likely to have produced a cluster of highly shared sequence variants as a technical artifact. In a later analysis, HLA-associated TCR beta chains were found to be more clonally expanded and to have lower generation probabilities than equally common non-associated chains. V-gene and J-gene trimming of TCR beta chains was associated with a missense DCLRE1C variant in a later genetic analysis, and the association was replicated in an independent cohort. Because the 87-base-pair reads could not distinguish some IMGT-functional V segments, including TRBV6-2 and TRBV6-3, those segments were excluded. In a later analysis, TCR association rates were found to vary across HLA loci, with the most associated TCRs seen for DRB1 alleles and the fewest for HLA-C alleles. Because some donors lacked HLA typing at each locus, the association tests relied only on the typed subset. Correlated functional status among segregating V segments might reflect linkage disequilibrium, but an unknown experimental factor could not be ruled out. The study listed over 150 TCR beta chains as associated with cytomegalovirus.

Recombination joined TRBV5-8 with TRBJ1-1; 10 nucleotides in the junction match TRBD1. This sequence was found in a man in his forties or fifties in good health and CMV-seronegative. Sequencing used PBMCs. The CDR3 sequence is CASVWTGGVILSNGAFF. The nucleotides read TGTGCCAGCGTGTGGACAGGGGGGGTTATACTGTCGAACGGGGCCTTCTTT.